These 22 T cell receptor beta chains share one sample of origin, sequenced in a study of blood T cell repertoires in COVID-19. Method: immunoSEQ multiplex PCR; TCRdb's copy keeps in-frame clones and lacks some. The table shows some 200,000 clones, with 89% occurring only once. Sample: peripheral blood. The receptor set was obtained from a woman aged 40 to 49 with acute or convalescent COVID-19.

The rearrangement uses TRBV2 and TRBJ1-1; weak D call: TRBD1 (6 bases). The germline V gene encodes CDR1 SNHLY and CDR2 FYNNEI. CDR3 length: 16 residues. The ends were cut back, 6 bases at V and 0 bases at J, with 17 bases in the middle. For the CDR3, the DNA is TGTGCCAGCAGGGTGAGACAGGATTCCATGAACACTGAAGCTTTCTTT. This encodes CASRVRQDSMNTEAFF.

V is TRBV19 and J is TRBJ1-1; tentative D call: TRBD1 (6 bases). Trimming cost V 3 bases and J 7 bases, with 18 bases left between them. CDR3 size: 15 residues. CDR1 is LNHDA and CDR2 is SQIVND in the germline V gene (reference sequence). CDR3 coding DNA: TGTGCCAGTAGTATTTCCGGGACAACTTATAATGAAGCTTTCTTT. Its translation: CASSISGTTYNEAFF.

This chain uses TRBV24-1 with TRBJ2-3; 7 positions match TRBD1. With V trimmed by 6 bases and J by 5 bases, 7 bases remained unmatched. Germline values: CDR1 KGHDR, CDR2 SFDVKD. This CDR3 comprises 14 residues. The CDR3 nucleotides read TGTGCCACCAGTAGAACAGGGGACAGAGATACGCAGTATTTT. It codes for CATSRTGDRDTQYF.

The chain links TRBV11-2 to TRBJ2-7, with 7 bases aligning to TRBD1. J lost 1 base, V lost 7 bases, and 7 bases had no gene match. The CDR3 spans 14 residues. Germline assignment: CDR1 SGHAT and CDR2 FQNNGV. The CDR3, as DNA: TGTGCCAGCACCATAGGACAGGCTTCCTACGAGCAGTACGTC. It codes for CASTIGQASYEQYV.

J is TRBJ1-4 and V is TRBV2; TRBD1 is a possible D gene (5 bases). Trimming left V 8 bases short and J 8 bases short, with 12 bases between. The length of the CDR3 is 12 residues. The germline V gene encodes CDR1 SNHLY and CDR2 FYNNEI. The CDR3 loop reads CASGREGEKLFF. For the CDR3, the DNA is TGTGCCAGCGGAAGGGAGGGGGAAAAACTGTTTTTT.

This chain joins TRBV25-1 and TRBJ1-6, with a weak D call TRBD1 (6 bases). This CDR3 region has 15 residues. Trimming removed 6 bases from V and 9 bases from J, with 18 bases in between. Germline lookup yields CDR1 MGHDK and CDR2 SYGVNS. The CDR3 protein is CASSAGEGDSSPLHF. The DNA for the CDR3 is TGTGCCAGCAGCGCTGGGGAGGGGGATAGTTCACCCCTCCACTTT.

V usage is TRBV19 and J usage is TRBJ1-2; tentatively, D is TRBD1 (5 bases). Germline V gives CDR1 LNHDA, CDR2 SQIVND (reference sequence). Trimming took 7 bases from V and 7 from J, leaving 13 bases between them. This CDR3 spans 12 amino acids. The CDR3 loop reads CASNGGISGYTF. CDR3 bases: TGTGCCAGTAATGGGGGGATAAGTGGCTACACCTTC.

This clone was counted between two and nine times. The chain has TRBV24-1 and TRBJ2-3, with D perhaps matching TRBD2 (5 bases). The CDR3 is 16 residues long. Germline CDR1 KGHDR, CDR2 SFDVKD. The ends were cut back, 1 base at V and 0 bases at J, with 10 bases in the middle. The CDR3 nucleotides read TGTGCCACCAGTGATTTTCTGACGGGGAGCACAGATACGCAGTATTTT. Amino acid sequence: CATSDFLTGSTDTQYF.

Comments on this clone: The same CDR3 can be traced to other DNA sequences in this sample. In DNA, the CDR3 is TGCGCCAGCAGCTTTACAGGGAACACTGAAGCTTTCTTT. Translated: CASSFTGNTEAFF. The chain recombines TRBV5-1 with TRBJ1-1; maybe TRBD1 (5 bases). This CDR3 region has 13 residues. Germline assignment: CDR1 SGHRS and CDR2 YFSETQ. V lost 2 bases, J lost 1 base, and 6 bases lay in between.

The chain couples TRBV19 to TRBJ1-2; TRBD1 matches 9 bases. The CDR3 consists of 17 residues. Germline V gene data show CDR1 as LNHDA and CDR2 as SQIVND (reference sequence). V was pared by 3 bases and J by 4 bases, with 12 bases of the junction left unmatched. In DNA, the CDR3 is TGTGCCAGTAGTATTCGAGAGGGACAGGGCGGTACCTATGGCTACACCTTC. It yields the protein CASSIREGQGGTYGYTF.

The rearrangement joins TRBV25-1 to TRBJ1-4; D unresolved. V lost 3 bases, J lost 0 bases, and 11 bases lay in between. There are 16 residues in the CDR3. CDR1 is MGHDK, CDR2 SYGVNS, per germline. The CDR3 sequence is CASSDHKESTNEKLFF. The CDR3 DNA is TGTGCCAGCAGTGATCACAAGGAGTCAACTAATGAAAAACTGTTTTTT.

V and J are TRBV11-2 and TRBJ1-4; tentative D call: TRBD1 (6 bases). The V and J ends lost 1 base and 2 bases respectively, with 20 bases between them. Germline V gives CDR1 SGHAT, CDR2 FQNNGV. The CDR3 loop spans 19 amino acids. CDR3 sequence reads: CASSLAPGHLWGTNEKLFF. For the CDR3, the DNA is TGTGCCAGCAGCTTAGCGCCGGGACACTTATGGGGGACTAATGAAAAACTGTTTTTT. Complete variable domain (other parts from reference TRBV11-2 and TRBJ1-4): EAGVAQSPRYKIIEKRQSVAFWCNPISGHATLYWYQQILGQGPKLLIQFQNNGVVDDSQLPKDRFSAERLKGVDSTLKIQPAKLEDSAVYLCASSLAPGHLWGTNEKLFFGSGTQLSVL.

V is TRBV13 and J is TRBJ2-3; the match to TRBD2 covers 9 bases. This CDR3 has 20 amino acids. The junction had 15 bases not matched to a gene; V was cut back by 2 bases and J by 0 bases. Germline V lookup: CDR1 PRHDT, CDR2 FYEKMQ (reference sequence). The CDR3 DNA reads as TGTGCCAGCAGCTTAATGAAGCGGGGGGACTTTAACCCTAGCACAGATACGCAGTATTTT. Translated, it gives CASSLMKRGDFNPSTDTQYF.

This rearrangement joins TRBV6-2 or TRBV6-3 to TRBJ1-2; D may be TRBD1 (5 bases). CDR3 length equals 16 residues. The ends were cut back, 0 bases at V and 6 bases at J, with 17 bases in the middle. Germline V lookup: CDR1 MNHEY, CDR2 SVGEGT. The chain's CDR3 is CASSYSSGGDGNGYTF. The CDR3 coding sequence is TGTGCCAGCAGTTACTCGAGTGGCGGGGACGGCAATGGCTACACCTTC.

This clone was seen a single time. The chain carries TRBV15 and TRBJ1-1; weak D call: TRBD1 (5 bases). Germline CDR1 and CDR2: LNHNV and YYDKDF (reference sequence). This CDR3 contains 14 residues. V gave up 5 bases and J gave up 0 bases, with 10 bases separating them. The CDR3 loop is CATSGGGVNTEAFF. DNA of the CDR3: TGTGCCACCAGCGGGGGAGGGGTGAACACTGAAGCTTTCTTT.

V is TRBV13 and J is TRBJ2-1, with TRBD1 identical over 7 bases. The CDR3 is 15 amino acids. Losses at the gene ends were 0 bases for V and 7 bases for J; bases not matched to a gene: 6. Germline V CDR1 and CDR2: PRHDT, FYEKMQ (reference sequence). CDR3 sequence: CASSLGQGKRNEQFF. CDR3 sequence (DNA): TGTGCCAGCAGCTTAGGACAGGGGAAGAGGAATGAGCAGTTCTTC. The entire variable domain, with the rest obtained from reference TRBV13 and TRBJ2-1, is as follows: AAGVIQSPRHLIKEKRETATLKCYPIPRHDTVYWYQQGPGQDPQFLISFYEKMQSDKGSIPDRFSAQQFSDYHSELNMSSLELGDSALYFCASSLGQGKRNEQFFGPGTRLTVL.

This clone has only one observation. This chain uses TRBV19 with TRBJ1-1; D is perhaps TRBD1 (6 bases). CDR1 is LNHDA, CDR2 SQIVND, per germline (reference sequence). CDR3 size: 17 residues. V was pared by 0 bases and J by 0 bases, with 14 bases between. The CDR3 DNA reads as TGTGCCAGTAGTATAGAGTATGGACAGAATTTGAACACTGAAGCTTTCTTT. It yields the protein CASSIEYGQNLNTEAFF.

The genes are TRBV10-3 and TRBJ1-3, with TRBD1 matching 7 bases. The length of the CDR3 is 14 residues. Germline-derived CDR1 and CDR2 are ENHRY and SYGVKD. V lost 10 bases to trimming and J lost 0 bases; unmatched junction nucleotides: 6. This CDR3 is CANRDSTSGNTIYF. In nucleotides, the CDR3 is TGTGCCAACCGGGACAGCACCTCTGGAAACACCATATATTTT.

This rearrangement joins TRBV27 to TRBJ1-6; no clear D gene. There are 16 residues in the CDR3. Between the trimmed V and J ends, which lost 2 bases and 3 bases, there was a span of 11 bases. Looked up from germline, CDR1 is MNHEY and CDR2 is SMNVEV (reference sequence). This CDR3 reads CASSLVGLSYNSPLHF. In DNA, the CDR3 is TGTGCCAGCAGTTTAGTTGGGCTCAGCTATAATTCACCCCTCCACTTT.

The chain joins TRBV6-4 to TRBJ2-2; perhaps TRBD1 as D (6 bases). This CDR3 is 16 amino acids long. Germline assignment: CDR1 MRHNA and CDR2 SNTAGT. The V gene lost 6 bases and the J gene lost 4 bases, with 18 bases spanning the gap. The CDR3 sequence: CASSQNQGRGTGELFF. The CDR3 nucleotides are TGTGCCAGCAGCCAGAACCAGGGGAGAGGCACCGGGGAGCTGTTTTTT.

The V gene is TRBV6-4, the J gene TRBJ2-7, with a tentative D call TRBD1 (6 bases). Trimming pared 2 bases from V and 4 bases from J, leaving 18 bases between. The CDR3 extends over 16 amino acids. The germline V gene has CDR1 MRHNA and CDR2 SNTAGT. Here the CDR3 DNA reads TGTGCCAGCAGTGACCGTGAGAGGACAGCAAATTACGAGCAGTACGTC. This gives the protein CASSDRERTANYEQYV.

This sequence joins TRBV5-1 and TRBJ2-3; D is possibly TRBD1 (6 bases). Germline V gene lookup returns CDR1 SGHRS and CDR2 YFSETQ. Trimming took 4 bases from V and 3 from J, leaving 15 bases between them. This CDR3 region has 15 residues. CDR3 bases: TGCGCCAGCAGCCCAGGACAGCTTACAACAGATACGCAGTATTTT. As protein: CASSPGQLTTDTQYF. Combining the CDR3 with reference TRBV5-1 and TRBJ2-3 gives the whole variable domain KAGVTQTPRYLIKTRGQQVTLSCSPISGHRSVSWYQQTPGQGLQFLFEYFSETQRNKGNFPGRFSGRQFSNSRSEMNVSTLELGDSALYLCASSPGQLTTDTQYFGPGTRLTVL.